This TCR beta chain was sequenced for a study of blood T cell repertoires in COVID-19. The method was immunoSEQ multiplex PCR; TCRdb's version includes in-frame clones alone and lacks a portion of them. Counted here are about 190,000 clones, roughly four fifths occurring once; the ten biggest clones make up about 5.1%. V lost 3 bases to trimming and J lost 0 bases; unmatched junction nucleotides: 9. CDR3 size: 16 residues. Germline CDR1 is SGHDT and CDR2 is YYEEEE. The genes are TRBV5-6 and TRBJ2-7; 7 bases line up with TRBD1. This sequence was found in a woman aged 70 to 79 with active or convalescent COVID-19. What was sequenced was peripheral blood. CDR3 in DNA: TGTGCCAGCAGCTCGAGAGCGACAGGGAGCTCCTACGAGCAGTACTTC. It is translated as CASSSRATGSSYEQYF.